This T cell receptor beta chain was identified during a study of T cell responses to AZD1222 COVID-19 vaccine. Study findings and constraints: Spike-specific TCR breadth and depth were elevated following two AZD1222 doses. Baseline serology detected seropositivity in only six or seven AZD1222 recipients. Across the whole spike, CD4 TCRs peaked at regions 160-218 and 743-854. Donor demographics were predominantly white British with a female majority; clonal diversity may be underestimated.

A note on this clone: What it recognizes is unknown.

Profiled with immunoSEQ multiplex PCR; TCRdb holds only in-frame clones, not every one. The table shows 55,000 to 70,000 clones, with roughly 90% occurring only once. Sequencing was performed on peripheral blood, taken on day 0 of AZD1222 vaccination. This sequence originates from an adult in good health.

CDR3 residues: CATSESRYSYEQFF. DNA of the CDR3: TGTGCCACCAGTGAGTCGCGCTATTCGTATGAGCAGTTCTTC. The V call is TRBV24-1, the J call TRBJ2-1; the D is unclear. The length of the CDR3 is 14 residues. The V end was cut by 4 bases, the J end by 8 bases, with 14 bases between. From germline, CDR1 is KGHDR and CDR2 SFDVKD.